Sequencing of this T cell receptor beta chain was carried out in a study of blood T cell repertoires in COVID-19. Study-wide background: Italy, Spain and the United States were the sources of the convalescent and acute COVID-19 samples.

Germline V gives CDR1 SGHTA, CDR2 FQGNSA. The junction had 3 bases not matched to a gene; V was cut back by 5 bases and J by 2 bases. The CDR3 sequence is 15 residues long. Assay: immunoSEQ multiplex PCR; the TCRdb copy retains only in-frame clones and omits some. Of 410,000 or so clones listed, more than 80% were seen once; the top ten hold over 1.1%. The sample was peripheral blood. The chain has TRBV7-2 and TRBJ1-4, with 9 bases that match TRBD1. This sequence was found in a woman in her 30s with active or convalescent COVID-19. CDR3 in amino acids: CASSLGTGTNEKLFF. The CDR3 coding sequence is TGTGCCAGCAGCCTCGGGACAGGGACTAATGAAAAACTGTTTTTT.